This is a list of T cell receptor beta chains from one sample in a study of T cell responses to AZD1222 COVID-19 vaccine. Assay: immunoSEQ multiplex PCR; the TCRdb copy retains only in-frame clones and omits some. Of roughly 150,000 clones in the sample, roughly 85% were seen once. The sequencing used peripheral blood, collected 28 days after the second AZD1222 dose. The receptors come from an adult who received the AZD1222 COVID-19 vaccine. The CDR3 runs from the conserved cysteine through the conserved F or W. D genes are given only for firm matches. Only part of the rows carry a size: once, few, many, or a class if the clone is expanded.

clone_size d_call j_call v_call cdr3_aa cdr3_nt
- - TRBJ1-6 TRBV27 CASSGTVGPGPLHF TGTGCCAGCAGTGGTACAGTGGGGCCGGGACCCCTCCACTTT
- TRBD1 TRBJ2-7 TRBV19 CASSWGTGHDEQYF TGTGCCAGTAGTTGGGGGACAGGGCACGACGAGCAGTACTTC
- TRBD1 TRBJ1-2 TRBV7-9 CASSPRITGTGDGYTF TGTGCCAGCAGTCCTCGAATTACCGGGACAGGGGATGGCTACACCTTC
- - TRBJ2-2 TRBV14 CASSPNLNTGELFF TGTGCCAGCAGCCCCAACTTGAACACCGGGGAGCTGTTTTTT
few TRBD2 TRBJ2-7 TRBV3-1/TRBV3-2 CASSQDLLAGSYEQYF TGTGCCAGCAGCCAAGACCTACTAGCGGGGTCCTACGAGCAGTACTTC
- - TRBJ2-2 TRBV6-8 CARAREPPTGELFF TGTGCCAGAGCCAGGGAGCCTCCCACCGGGGAGCTGTTTTTT
- - TRBJ2-7 TRBV7-2 CASSLEVGEQYF TGTGCCAGCAGCTTAGAGGTGGGTGAGCAGTACTTC
- TRBD1 TRBJ1-2 TRBV10-3 CAIKPQGDYGYTF TGTGCCATCAAACCACAGGGGGACTATGGCTACACCTTC
once - TRBJ1-1 TRBV4-1 CASSLDIRTEAFF TGCGCCAGCAGCTTGGACATCCGTACTGAAGCTTTCTTT
- TRBD1 TRBJ1-5 TRBV19 CASSYSDRNSNQPQHF TGTGCCAGTAGTTATTCGGACAGGAATAGCAATCAGCCCCAGCATTTT
few - TRBJ2-2 TRBV15 CATSDNRASRGTGELFF TGTGCCACCAGCGACAACAGGGCTAGCAGGGGCACCGGGGAGCTGTTTTTT
once - TRBJ1-1 TRBV7-9 CASGGMNTEAFF TGTGCCAGCGGGGGGATGAACACTGAAGCTTTCTTT
- - TRBJ2-7 TRBV27 CASSLSDGNPYEQYF TGTGCCAGCAGTTTATCGGACGGGAACCCCTACGAGCAGTACTTC
- - TRBJ1-1 TRBV2 CASSFQVGATEAFF TGTGCCAGCAGCTTCCAGGTGGGGGCCACTGAAGCTTTCTTT
once - TRBJ1-6 TRBV30 CAWSRGVNSPLHF TGTGCCTGGAGTCGGGGGGTTAATTCACCCCTCCACTTT
- - TRBJ2-7 TRBV2 CASMTEAYEQYF TGTGCCAGCATGACAGAAGCCTACGAGCAGTACTTC
- - TRBJ2-1 TRBV7-9 CASSPTGARDNEQFF TGTGCCAGCAGCCCCACTGGGGCTAGAGACAATGAGCAGTTCTTC
- - TRBJ2-2 TRBV12-5 CASAGGDANTGELFF TGTGCTAGTGCCGGGGGCGACGCGAACACCGGGGAGCTGTTTTTT
- - TRBJ2-7 TRBV3-1/TRBV3-2 CASSRGNSYEQYF TGTGCCAGCAGCCGCGGGAACTCCTACGAGCAGTACTTC
- TRBD1 TRBJ1-3 TRBV7-9 CASSLTGVNSGNTIYF TGTGCCAGCAGCTTGACAGGGGTGAACTCTGGAAACACCATATATTTT
- - TRBJ1-2 TRBV7-8 CASSQGAGIYGYTF TGTGCCAGCAGCCAAGGGGCAGGGATCTATGGCTACACCTTC
- TRBD2 TRBJ2-7 TRBV2 CASRDSGINEQYF TGTGCCAGCAGAGATAGCGGGATCAACGAGCAGTACTTC
- - TRBJ1-1 TRBV20-1 CSVPGNTEAFF TGCAGTGTTCCCGGGAACACTGAAGCTTTCTTT
- - TRBJ1-6 TRBV18 CASSVDLNSPLHF TGTGCCAGCTCGGTCGATCTCAATTCACCCCTCCACTTT
- - TRBJ2-4 TRBV29-1 CSVKGVDENIQYF TGCAGCGTCAAGGGGGTGGACGAAAACATTCAGTACTTC
once - TRBJ1-5 TRBV11-3 CASSLQGPQHF TGTGCCAGCAGCTTACAGGGGCCCCAGCATTTT
- - TRBJ1-2 TRBV21-1 CASSKGTASDGYTF TGTGCCAGCAGCAAAGGTACGGCTTCGGACGGCTACACCTTC
- TRBD1 TRBJ2-7 TRBV6-2/TRBV6-3 CASSPGTEFSYEQYF TGTGCCAGCAGTCCCGGGACAGAGTTCTCCTACGAGCAGTACTTC
- - TRBJ2-2 TRBV5-6 CASSLVGAGGELFF TGTGCCAGCAGCTTGGTCGGGGCGGGCGGGGAGCTGTTTTTT
once - TRBJ2-1 TRBV20-1 CSASISGAYNEQFF TGCAGTGCTAGTATTTCGGGGGCCTACAATGAGCAGTTCTTC
- TRBD2 TRBJ2-5 TRBV4-1 CASSHDRYGLAGGPEETQYF TGCGCCAGCAGCCACGACCGCTACGGACTAGCGGGGGGGCCTGAAGAGACCCAGTACTTC
- - TRBJ2-1 TRBV4-1 CASSPPDGRSYNEQFF TGCGCCAGCAGCCCCCCCGACGGGAGATCCTACAATGAGCAGTTCTTC
- - TRBJ1-2 TRBV7-7 CASSPMRVGRDGYTF TGTGCCAGCAGCCCGATGAGGGTAGGGCGCGATGGCTACACCTTC
- TRBD1 TRBJ2-7 TRBV4-2 CASSPPPGTGVYEQYF TGTGCCAGCAGCCCGCCGCCCGGGACAGGGGTCTACGAGCAGTACTTC
- - TRBJ1-1 TRBV7-2 CASSLVRGTEAFF TGTGCCAGCAGCTTAGTCAGGGGCACTGAAGCTTTCTTT
- TRBD2 TRBJ2-1 TRBV30 CAWRPTSGGAGFYNEQFF TGTGCCTGGAGGCCAACTAGCGGGGGGGCCGGATTCTACAATGAGCAGTTCTTC
few - TRBJ1-2 TRBV5-1 CASSLAGYGYTF TGCGCCAGCAGCTTGGCCGGGTACGGCTACACCTTC
few - TRBJ1-5 TRBV4-1 CASSQESSRGNQPQHF TGCGCCAGCAGCCAAGAATCGAGCAGGGGCAATCAGCCCCAGCATTTT
- TRBD1 TRBJ1-1 TRBV7-9 CASSVDRGPGTEAFF TGTGCCAGCAGCGTAGACAGGGGGCCTGGTACTGAAGCTTTCTTT
- - TRBJ2-7 TRBV30 CAWSVSDEQYF TGTGCCTGGAGTGTTAGCGACGAGCAGTACTTC
- - TRBJ2-6 TRBV9 CASASWGANVLTF TGTGCCAGCGCCTCTTGGGGGGCCAACGTCCTGACTTTC
- - TRBJ2-5 TRBV10-2 CASSDAGAPGTQYF TGCGCCAGCAGTGACGCCGGCGCGCCCGGGACCCAGTACTTC
- - TRBJ2-5 TRBV4-1 CASSQERGVETQYF TGCGCCAGCAGCCAAGAAAGAGGCGTGGAGACCCAGTACTTC
- - TRBJ2-5 TRBV19 CASSPNLKETQYF TGTGCCAGTAGCCCCAACTTAAAAGAGACCCAGTACTTC
- TRBD1 TRBJ2-7 TRBV18 CASSPRDRASYEQYF TGTGCCAGCTCACCTCGGGACAGGGCCTCCTACGAGCAGTACTTC
- - TRBJ2-7 TRBV19 CASRRDRVSYEQYF TGTGCCAGTAGGCGGGACCGAGTATCCTACGAGCAGTACTTC
- - TRBJ1-3 TRBV5-6 CASSSLRAGNTIYF TGTGCCAGCAGCTCTTTAAGGGCTGGAAACACCATATATTTT
- - TRBJ2-7 TRBV18 CASSPETGTREQYF TGTGCCAGCTCACCAGAGACAGGTACCCGGGAGCAGTACTTC
- - TRBJ2-2 TRBV5-5 CASSELGGELFF TGTGCCAGCAGCGAGCTTGGCGGGGAGCTGTTTTTT
- - TRBJ2-7 TRBV27 CASSFIGAYEQYF TGTGCCAGCAGTTTCATAGGAGCCTACGAGCAGTACTTC
- TRBD2 TRBJ2-7 TRBV3-1/TRBV3-2 CASSLSLAGEWYEQYF TGTGCCAGCAGCCTCTCACTAGCGGGGGAATGGTACGAGCAGTACTTC
- - TRBJ1-1 TRBV19 CASSIGGAGTEAFF TGTGCCAGTAGTATTGGGGGGGCAGGAACTGAAGCTTTCTTT